The 18 T cell receptor beta chains below all came from one sample that was sequenced in a study of vaccination effects on CD4 cells after COVID-19. This table comes from immunoSEQ multiplex PCR, and its TCRdb copy is limited to in-frame clones, with some not included. The sample lists 47,000 or so clones, roughly two thirds occurring once. A 10-day culture period preceded the isolation of CD4+ T cells. Two-dose vaccination with either BNT162b2 or mRNA-1273 was given to the participants. Which antigens these TCRs recognize remains unknown. Sample: CD4+ T cells from PBMCs cultured without peptide, taken after COVID-19 vaccination. Every receptor here comes from a human donor who received a COVID-19 vaccine.

The rearrangement uses TRBV11-3 and TRBJ2-3, with D possibly matching TRBD1 (6 bases). Germline loops: CDR1 SGHNT, CDR2 YENEEA. V was trimmed by 4 bases and J by 0 bases, leaving 11 bases between them. The CDR3 contains 15 residues. CDR3 nucleotide sequence: TGTGCCAGCAGCTCAGGGGCAGCTAGCACAGATACGCAGTATTTT. Amino acids: CASSSGAASTDTQYF.

The CDR3 loop is CASSASNSGIGEQYF. The CDR3 DNA reads TGTGCCAGCAGTGCCTCAAATAGCGGGATAGGCGAGCAGTACTTC. V is TRBV6-4 and J is TRBJ2-7; 8 bases line up with TRBD2. This CDR3 comprises 15 residues. Germline loops: CDR1 MRHNA, CDR2 SNTAGT. Unmatched junction bases numbered 11, after V lost 4 bases and J lost 6 bases.

The chain is built from TRBV5-1 and TRBJ1-2, with D perhaps TRBD1 (5 bases). Deletions cut 4 bases from V and 4 bases from J, with 11 bases between. This CDR3 comprises 13 residues. Germline CDR1 and CDR2: SGHRS and YFSETQ. CDR3 sequence (DNA): TGCGCCAGCAGCGGAGGGACGGCCTATGGCTACACCTTC. It yields the protein CASSGGTAYGYTF.

The chain has TRBV18 and TRBJ2-7, with a tentative D call TRBD2 (6 bases). Trimming cost V 3 bases and J 4 bases, with 16 bases left between them. The length of the CDR3 is 15 residues. Germline V gene sequence: CDR1 KGHSH, CDR2 LQKENI. CDR3: CASSPAGGPLYEQYF. The CDR3 nucleotides read TGTGCCAGCTCACCTGCCGGAGGGCCTCTTTACGAGCAGTACTTC.

This clone has just a few counts. V usage is TRBV6-5 and J usage is TRBJ2-7; weak D call: TRBD1 (5 bases). CDR1 and CDR2 from the germline V gene are MNHEY and SVGAGI. V was pared by 6 bases and J by 6 bases, with 18 bases between. CDR3 length equals 14 residues. The DNA of the CDR3 is TGTGCCAGCAGACCCCCAGAAAGGGGTAGCGAGCAGTACTTC. Translating it yields CASRPPERGSEQYF.

This chain links TRBV6-5 with TRBJ2-5; D is possibly TRBD2 (6 bases). Per germline, CDR1 MNHEY and CDR2 SVGAGI. The V gene lost 8 bases and the J gene lost 7 bases, with 20 bases spanning the gap. The CDR3 loop spans 14 amino acids. The CDR3 sequence is CASGGMEGGRTQYF. The CDR3 bases are TGTGCCAGCGGGGGGATGGAAGGAGGACGGACCCAGTACTTC.

This clone was detected once. The chain has TRBV15 and TRBJ2-5, with 7 bases lining up with TRBD1. Germline lookup yields CDR1 LNHNV and CDR2 YYDKDF (reference sequence). V gave up 3 bases and J gave up 2 bases; unmatched junction bases: 3. The CDR3 covers 14 residues. The CDR3: CATSSDRDQETQYF. CDR3 DNA sequence: TGTGCCACCAGCAGCGACAGGGATCAAGAGACCCAGTACTTC.

This chain links TRBV5-4 with TRBJ2-5, with D uncertain. The V gene's germline CDR1 is SGHNT and CDR2 YYREEE (reference sequence). The CDR3 contains 15 residues. The V end was cut by 4 bases, the J end by 3 bases, with 16 bases between. CDR3 bases: TGTGCCAGCAGCCTTGGGTCCTCCGCCGAAGAGACCCAGTACTTC. This codes for CASSLGSSAEETQYF.

The J gene is TRBJ2-5, the V gene TRBV1; the table's D call, TRBD2, has no DNA check behind it. TRBV1 is given as a pseudogene. This CDR3 region has 17 residues. For the CDR3, the DNA is TGCACCAGCAGCCAAGATGGGGCGGGGGTCCCACAAGAGACCCAGTACTTC. This codes for CTSSQDGAGVPQETQYF.

This clone was observed a single time. This chain links TRBV11-2 with TRBJ2-5; TRBD2 is a possible D gene (5 bases). Per the germline V gene, CDR1 is SGHAT and CDR2 is FQNNGV. The CDR3 runs to 14 residues. Trimming removed 6 bases from V and 5 bases from J, with 16 bases in between. In DNA form, the CDR3 reads TGTGCCAGCAGTTCAGCGGTGGGGTGGGAGACCCAGTACTTC. Encoded protein: CASSSAVGWETQYF.

The chain carries TRBV19 and TRBJ1-1; D unclear. V gave up 7 bases and J gave up 4 bases, with 19 bases separating them. Germline CDR1 reads LNHDA; CDR2 reads SQIVND (reference sequence). This CDR3 has 15 residues. CDR3 in DNA: TGTGCCAGTATAAAGGGTCATTCTGACTTCACTGAAGCTTTCTTT. Encoded protein: CASIKGHSDFTEAFF.

The genes are TRBV10-1 and TRBJ1-3, with D uncertain. V was clipped by 4 bases and J by 0 bases, with 7 bases between them. The CDR3 extends over 14 amino acids. CDR1 is WNHNN, CDR2 SYGVQD, per germline (reference sequence). Written as DNA, the CDR3 is TGCGCCAGCAGTGGACCGAACTCTGGAAACACCATATATTTT. Translation gives CASSGPNSGNTIYF.

The V call is TRBV7-9, the J call TRBJ2-7; D remains ambiguous. This CDR3 region has 13 residues. Germline values: CDR1 SEHNR, CDR2 FQNEAQ (reference sequence). The V end lost 6 bases, the J end lost 2 bases, and 11 bases lay between the germline ends. The CDR3 nucleotides read TGTGCCAGCAGACACGACACACCCTACGAGCAGTACTTC. Its translation is CASRHDTPYEQYF.

This chain joins TRBV5-4 and TRBJ2-7; no definite D call. Germline V lookup: CDR1 SGHNT, CDR2 YYREEE (reference sequence). Trimming shortened V by 0 bases and J by 3 bases, and 10 bases separated the two germline ends. The CDR3 has 14 amino acids. CDR3 sequence: CASSLDQWVYEQYF. CDR3 bases: TGTGCCAGCAGCTTGGATCAGTGGGTCTACGAGCAGTACTTC.

V gene TRBV6-5 combines with J gene TRBJ2-1, with TRBD1 matching 9 bases. Germline V gives CDR1 MNHEY, CDR2 SVGAGI. V shed 6 bases and J 4 bases; nucleotides not matched to a gene: 7. CDR3 length: 15 residues. This CDR3 is CASRFRDREYNEQFF. The CDR3 DNA reads as TGTGCCAGCAGATTCCGGGACAGGGAGTACAATGAGCAGTTCTTC.

This sequence joins TRBV5-1 and TRBJ2-5; tentative D call: TRBD1 (6 bases). With 0 bases removed from V and 4 bases from J, the gap between germline ends came to 13 bases. The CDR3 sequence is 15 residues long. From germline, CDR1 is SGHRS and CDR2 YFSETQ. CDR3 bases: TGCGCCAGCAGCTTGGCAAAGGGACAAGGAGAGACCCAGTACTTC. Protein product: CASSLAKGQGETQYF.

The rearrangement links TRBV5-4 to TRBJ2-5; TRBD1 matches at 9 bases. In germline, CDR1 is SGHNT, CDR2 YYREEE (reference sequence). The CDR3 totals 14 residues. V was pared by 2 bases and J by 5 bases, with 4 bases of the junction left unmatched. This chain's CDR3 is CASSLQGARETQYF. The CDR3 DNA reads as TGTGCCAGCAGCTTACAGGGGGCGAGGGAGACCCAGTACTTC.

The chain links TRBV5-6 to TRBJ2-5, with D possibly matching TRBD1 (5 bases). This CDR3 has 15 residues. V lost 4 bases and J lost 0, with 13 bases in between. Per germline, CDR1 SGHDT and CDR2 YYEEEE. The CDR3 reads CASSGRAVYQETQYF. The DNA for the CDR3 is TGTGCCAGCAGCGGCAGGGCCGTGTACCAAGAGACCCAGTACTTC.